These 25 T cell receptor beta chains were all obtained from the same sample, sequenced in a study of blood T cell repertoires in COVID-19. Assay: immunoSEQ multiplex PCR; the TCRdb copy retains only in-frame clones and omits some. This table holds hundreds of thousands of clones, approximately 87% found once. The sequencing input was peripheral blood. These receptors came from a man between 60 and 75 years old who had recovered from COVID-19.

The chain joins TRBV7-9 to TRBJ1-2; weak D call: TRBD1 (5 bases). The V end was cut by 1 base, the J end by 9 bases, with 12 bases between. From germline, CDR1 is SEHNR and CDR2 FQNEAQ (reference sequence). The CDR3 length is 13 residues. The CDR3 DNA reads TGTGCCAGCAGCTTAGAAGGTCAGGGTAGCTACACCTTC. Translated: CASSLEGQGSYTF.

The rearrangement links TRBV29-1 to TRBJ2-7, with D unclear. The CDR3 loop spans 13 amino acids. Germline loops: CDR1 SQVTM, CDR2 ANQGSEA. V lost 2 bases and J 0 bases, leaving 8 bases between the germline ends. In DNA form, the CDR3 reads TGCAGCGTTGAAACTGCGTCCTCCTACGAGCAGTACTTC. It encodes CSVETASSYEQYF.

This clone was found once. The gene calls are TRBV24-1 and TRBJ2-3; possibly TRBD2 for D (7 bases). Germline V CDR1 and CDR2: KGHDR, SFDVKD. Deletions cut 0 bases from V and 4 bases from J, with 13 bases between. The CDR3 loop spans 16 amino acids. The DNA for the CDR3 is TGTGCCACCAGTGATTTGTCCGACGGGGGGCCAGATACGCAGTATTTT. Its translation: CATSDLSDGGPDTQYF.

The rearrangement links TRBV6-1 to TRBJ1-1; no clear D. The CDR3 is 15 residues long. The V end lost 1 base, the J end lost 3 bases, and 12 bases lay between the germline ends. Germline V CDR1 and CDR2: MNHNS, SASEGT. DNA for the CDR3: TGTGCCAGCAGTGAAGTTCGGTACTCATACACTGAAGCTTTCTTT. It encodes CASSEVRYSYTEAFF.

This chain's CDR3 is CASSLELAGRTDTQYF. DNA for the CDR3: TGCGCCAGCAGCTTGGAACTAGCGGGACGCACAGATACGCAGTATTTT. The chain is built from TRBV5-1 and TRBJ2-3; 10 bases align to TRBD2. The germline gives CDR1 SGHRS, CDR2 YFSETQ. CDR3 length equals 16 residues. Trimming at V came to 0 bases and at J to 1 base, leaving 2 bases not matched to a gene.

The V call is TRBV21-1, the J call TRBJ2-5; the D call of TRBD1 is as the table states it, not checked on the DNA. TRBV21-1 is an annotated pseudogene. This CDR3 is 15 amino acids long. CDR3 sequence reads: CASSLGRGLEETQYF. The CDR3 DNA reads TGTGCCAGCAGCCTCGGAAGGGGGCTGGAAGAGACCCAGTACTTC.

The gene calls are TRBV5-4 and TRBJ1-6, with a possible D match to TRBD1 (5 bases). This CDR3 has 15 amino acids. The ends were cut back, 3 bases at V and 8 bases at J, with 15 bases in the middle. From germline, CDR1 is SGHNT and CDR2 YYREEE (reference sequence). The CDR3 nucleotides are TGTGCCAGCAGCTCGGGGGGGGGTAGGGATTCACCCCTCCACTTT. This codes for CASSSGGGRDSPLHF.

The J gene is TRBJ2-7, the V gene TRBV6-5, with 8 bases matching TRBD1. Looked up from germline, CDR1 is MNHEY and CDR2 is SVGAGI. The CDR3 runs 13 residues. The V gene end was trimmed by 6 bases and the J gene end by 0 bases; junction bases not matched to a gene: 1. The CDR3 sequence: CASSQGASYEQYF. In nucleotides, the CDR3 is TGTGCCAGCAGCCAGGGGGCCTCCTACGAGCAGTACTTC.

V gene TRBV6-5 combines with J gene TRBJ1-1, with 8 bases lining up with TRBD1. V lost 7 bases, J lost 8 bases, and 12 bases stayed unmatched. This CDR3 has 14 residues. From germline, CDR1 is MNHEY and CDR2 SVGAGI. As DNA, the CDR3 is TGTGCCAGCAACTTCGGACAGGGTATATCAGAAGCTTTCTTT. It yields the protein CASNFGQGISEAFF.

This chain joins TRBV7-3 and TRBJ1-5; 9 nucleotides agree with TRBD1. Germline assignment: CDR1 SGHTA and CDR2 FQGTGA. With V trimmed by 5 bases and J by 4 bases, 3 bases remained unmatched. The CDR3 runs to 14 residues. For the CDR3, the DNA is TGTGCCAGCAGCCCGGACAGGGGTAATCAGCCCCAGCATTTT. As protein: CASSPDRGNQPQHF.

In this sample, this clone turned up once. This sequence joins TRBV6-5 and TRBJ2-7, with 9 bases identical to TRBD1. V was pared by 7 bases and J by 6 bases, with 10 bases of the junction left unmatched. Germline V gives CDR1 MNHEY, CDR2 SVGAGI. This CDR3 has 14 amino acids. CDR3 nucleotides: TGTGCCAGCATTAGAGTGGGACAGGGTCGCGAGCAGTACTTC. Translating it yields CASIRVGQGREQYF.

The V call is TRBV19, the J call TRBJ2-1; 7 bases agree with TRBD2. The ends lost 6 bases at V and 0 bases at J; junction bases unmatched: 8. The length of the CDR3 is 16 residues. The germline gives CDR1 LNHDA, CDR2 SQIVND (reference sequence). CDR3 DNA: TGTGCCAGTAGGGAACTCGGGAGGAACTCCTACAATGAGCAGTTCTTC. Translation: CASRELGRNSYNEQFF.

The gene calls are TRBV6-1 and TRBJ2-1; the D gene is possibly TRBD1 (5 bases). This CDR3 spans 12 amino acids. The germline gives CDR1 MNHNS, CDR2 SASEGT. V gave up 7 bases and J gave up 8 bases, with 12 bases separating them. CDR3 region: CASMGSRDEQFF. The CDR3 DNA reads TGTGCCAGCATGGGTAGCAGGGATGAGCAGTTCTTC.

This chain joins TRBV30 and TRBJ1-2; 9 nucleotides match TRBD1. In germline, CDR1 is GTSNPN, CDR2 SVGIG (reference sequence). Unmatched junction bases numbered 4, after V lost 4 bases and J lost 4 bases. The CDR3 loop spans 13 amino acids. Here the CDR3 reads CAWKGQGGYGYTF. In DNA form, the CDR3 reads TGTGCCTGGAAGGGACAGGGCGGCTATGGCTACACCTTC.

The chain joins TRBV7-2 to TRBJ2-5; TRBD1 matches 8 bases. J was trimmed by 5 bases and V by 5 bases; bases with no gene match: 7. Germline assignment: CDR1 SGHTA and CDR2 FQGNSA. The CDR3 consists of 14 residues. The CDR3 DNA sequence: TGTGCCAGCAGCGACCCTAGGGACAGGGAGACCCAGTACTTC. Its protein is CASSDPRDRETQYF.

The V gene is TRBV7-8, the J gene TRBJ1-6; D is unresolved. The CDR3 contains 14 residues. The germline V and J ends were trimmed by 1 base and 6 bases, with 7 bases remaining between them. CDR1 SGHVS and CDR2 FQNEAQ come from the germline V gene. The CDR3 DNA sequence: TGTGCCAGCAGCTTAGTTGAGGGTAATTCACCCCTCCACTTT. Translated, it gives CASSLVEGNSPLHF.

This clone was picked up one time. CDR3 nucleotide sequence: TGTGCCAGTAGTCGTACAGGGGGAGGCAACTATGGCTACACCTTC. This encodes CASSRTGGGNYGYTF. The rearrangement uses TRBV19 and TRBJ1-2, with 8 bases lining up with TRBD1. V dropped 5 bases and J dropped 2; count of bases not matched to a gene: 7. The germline V gene has CDR1 LNHDA and CDR2 SQIVND (reference sequence). The CDR3 sequence is 15 residues long.

This rearrangement joins TRBV11-2 to TRBJ2-1; D may be TRBD1 (5 bases). This CDR3 is 15 amino acids long. With 2 bases removed from V and 2 bases from J, the gap between germline ends came to 10 bases. Germline CDR1 and CDR2: SGHAT and FQNNGV. Written as DNA, the CDR3 is TGTGCCAGCAGCTTAACAGGTGACCCCTACAATGAGCAGTTCTTC. Translating it yields CASSLTGDPYNEQFF. The variable domain in full, completed from reference TRBV11-2 and TRBJ2-1, reads EAGVAQSPRYKIIEKRQSVAFWCNPISGHATLYWYQQILGQGPKLLIQFQNNGVVDDSQLPKDRFSAERLKGVDSTLKIQPAKLEDSAVYLCASSLTGDPYNEQFFGPGTRLTVL.

The genes are TRBV18 and TRBJ1-1, with a weak D call TRBD1 (5 bases). The V gene lost 6 bases and the J gene lost 11 bases, with 13 bases spanning the gap. The CDR3 is 11 amino acids. Germline-derived CDR1 and CDR2 are KGHSH and LQKENI. CDR3 bases: TGTGCCAGCTCGCCCGGGGGATATGCTTTCTTT. Translated: CASSPGGYAFF. Based on the CDR3 plus reference TRBV18 and TRBJ1-1, the full variable domain is NAGVMQNPRHLVRRRGQEARLRCSPMKGHSHVYWYRQLPEEGLKFMVYLQKENIIDESGMPKERFSAEFPKEGPSILRIQQVVRGDSAAYFCASSPGGYAFFGQGTRLTVV.

The rearrangement links TRBV6-1 to TRBJ2-5, with a weak D call TRBD2 (5 bases). CDR1 is MNHNS, CDR2 SASEGT, per germline. V was cut by 3 bases and J by 5 bases, with 16 bases left in between. The CDR3 runs to 15 residues. CDR3 amino acids: CASSEVGVGMETQYF. CDR3 nucleotide sequence: TGTGCCAGCAGTGAGGTCGGGGTGGGTATGGAGACCCAGTACTTC.

In this sample, this clone turned up a few times. The V gene is TRBV6-6, the J gene TRBJ2-1, with D uncertain. V shed 5 bases and J shed 9 bases, with 20 bases lying between them. This CDR3 region has 15 residues. Germline values: CDR1 MNHNY, CDR2 SVGAGI (reference sequence). CDR3 DNA sequence: TGTGCCAGCAGTCCTAGGCAAGTATTAGGATCTGAGCAGTTCTTC. Protein product: CASSPRQVLGSEQFF.

The chain is built from TRBV5-4 and TRBJ2-5; D may be TRBD2 (5 bases). The germline V and J ends were trimmed by 0 bases and 2 bases, with 8 bases remaining between them. CDR3 length: 14 amino acids. Looked up from germline, CDR1 is SGHNT and CDR2 is YYREEE (reference sequence). The CDR3 coding sequence is TGTGCCAGCAGCTTGGCGGGAACACAAGAGACCCAGTACTTC. It is translated as CASSLAGTQETQYF. The whole variable domain, remainder taken from reference TRBV5-4 and TRBJ2-5, is ETGVTQSPTHLIKTRGQQVTLRCSSQSGHNTVSWYQQALGQGPQFIFQYYREEENGRGNFPPRFSGLQFPNYSSELNVNALELDDSALYLCASSLAGTQETQYFGPGTRLLVL.

The chain combines TRBV2 with TRBJ2-1, with a weak D call TRBD2 (5 bases). V lost 5 bases to trimming and J lost 6 bases, with 14 bases between them. CDR3 size: 14 residues. CDR1 SNHLY and CDR2 FYNNEI come from the germline V gene. In DNA form, the CDR3 reads TGTGCCAGCAGTTACGTCGAGGGCCGCAATGAGCAGTTCTTC. Encoded protein: CASSYVEGRNEQFF.

The chain employs TRBV5-5 and TRBJ1-2, with D unresolved. V lost 0 bases and J lost 6, with 12 bases in between. Looked up from germline, CDR1 is SGHKS and CDR2 is YYEKEE (reference sequence). This CDR3 has 14 amino acids. As DNA, the CDR3 is TGTGCCAGCAGCTTGGGGGAGTATAGCAATGGCTACACCTTC. Its translation: CASSLGEYSNGYTF.

The gene calls are TRBV6-5 and TRBJ2-5; tentatively, D is TRBD2 (6 bases). Trimming took 7 bases from V and 1 from J, leaving 13 bases between them. Germline CDR1 reads MNHEY; CDR2 reads SVGAGI. The CDR3 is made up of 14 amino acids. The DNA for the CDR3 is TGTGCCAGCAAGAGGGGCGGGGCCCAAGAGACCCAGTACTTC. It specifies CASKRGGAQETQYF.